One sample yielded the 15 T cell receptor beta chains listed below, sequenced in a study of blood T cell repertoires in COVID-19. Assay: immunoSEQ multiplex PCR; the TCRdb copy retains only in-frame clones and omits some. The table has about 40,000 clones, around nine tenths seen once. The sequenced sample consisted of peripheral blood. These TCRs come from a woman aged 70-85 years with acute or convalescent COVID-19.

The J gene is TRBJ2-7, the V gene TRBV28; weak D call: TRBD2 (6 bases). The CDR3 consists of 13 residues. Trimming stripped 2 bases from V and 4 bases from J, with 9 bases between. Germline V gene data show CDR1 as MDHEN and CDR2 as SYDVKM. CDR3 nucleotide sequence: TGTGCCAGCAGTTTAGTAGGAGGGTACGAGCAGTACGTC. Translated, it gives CASSLVGGYEQYV.

The J gene is TRBJ2-7, the V gene TRBV20-1, with D unclear. Trimming took off 3 bases at V and 7 bases at J, with 13 bases between the two ends. This CDR3 has 12 residues. CDR1 is DFQATT and CDR2 is SNEGSKA in the germline V gene (reference sequence). This CDR3 is CSASGIHGEQYV. CDR3 nucleotides: TGCAGTGCTAGTGGAATCCACGGGGAGCAGTACGTC.

This clone has only one observation. J is TRBJ2-2 and V is TRBV12-3 or TRBV12-4; unclear D gene. The CDR3 length is 12 residues. The germline V and J ends were trimmed by 2 bases and 8 bases, with 6 bases remaining between them. The CDR3 DNA reads as TGTGCCAGCAGTTTATCCCCGGGGGAGCTGTTTTTT. Its protein product is CASSLSPGELFF.

The chain is built from TRBV6-5 and TRBJ1-4; D gene uncertain. Germline V gene data show CDR1 as MNHEY and CDR2 as SVGAGI. The CDR3 runs to 11 residues. V gave up 6 bases and J gave up 7 bases, with 6 bases separating them. The CDR3 bases are TGTGCCAGCAGGGAGGGTGAAAAACTGTTTTTT. This sequence encodes CASREGEKLFF.

The rearrangement links TRBV28 to TRBJ2-7; 9 bases fit TRBD2. The CDR3 contains 15 residues. Germline CDR1 MDHEN, CDR2 SYDVKM. V lost 5 bases to trimming and J lost 4 bases; unmatched junction nucleotides: 9. CDR3 residues: CASSPPSGDLYEQYV. In DNA, the CDR3 is TGTGCCAGCAGTCCACCTAGCGGGGATTTATACGAGCAGTACGTC.

The chain uses TRBV5-1 and TRBJ2-3; maybe TRBD1 (6 bases). The CDR3 has 15 amino acids. Trimming shortened V by 0 bases and J by 0 bases, and 8 bases separated the two germline ends. Germline assignment: CDR1 SGHRS and CDR2 YFSETQ. In DNA, the CDR3 is TGCGCCAGCAGCTTGGCCACAGGGAGCACAGATACGCAGTATTTT. Residues: CASSLATGSTDTQYF.

The rearrangement uses TRBV5-4 and TRBJ2-3; 10 nucleotides match TRBD2. Germline assignment: CDR1 SGHNT and CDR2 YYREEE (reference sequence). The CDR3 has 16 amino acids. The V and J ends lost 6 bases and 4 bases, in that order; junction bases with no gene match: 11. The CDR3 loop reads CASTLRLAGDADTQYF. The CDR3 DNA is TGTGCCAGCACCCTTAGGCTAGCGGGAGATGCAGATACGCAGTATTTT.

The table lists this clone with a few counts. The chain is built from TRBV5-4 and TRBJ1-6, with 10 bases aligning to TRBD1. V dropped 3 bases and J dropped 4; count of bases not matched to a gene: 4. The CDR3 has 16 residues. From germline, CDR1 is SGHNT and CDR2 YYREEE (reference sequence). The CDR3 is CASSWDRGGYNSPLHF. In DNA form, the CDR3 reads TGTGCCAGCAGCTGGGACAGGGGCGGATATAATTCACCCCTCCACTTT.

V usage is TRBV28 and J usage is TRBJ2-1; a possible D gene is TRBD1 (6 bases). Trimming pared 3 bases from V and 9 bases from J, leaving 15 bases between. The CDR3 is made up of 14 amino acids. Germline V gene lookup returns CDR1 MDHEN and CDR2 SYDVKM. The CDR3 here is CASSLVRGEGEQFF. The CDR3 region has the DNA TGTGCCAGCAGTTTGGTCAGGGGTGAAGGTGAGCAGTTCTTC.

This clone was counted between two and nine times. This chain connects TRBV10-1 to TRBJ1-6, with 7 positions matching TRBD1. From germline, CDR1 is WNHNN and CDR2 SYGVQD (reference sequence). The V segment lost 4 bases and the J segment 8 bases; nucleotides outside the gene matches: 2. There are 13 residues in the CDR3. The CDR3 sequence: CASSGGTDSPLHF. CDR3 bases: TGCGCCAGCAGTGGAGGGACAGATTCACCCCTCCACTTT.

The genes are TRBV28 and TRBJ2-2, with TRBD2 matching 14 bases. The germline gives CDR1 MDHEN, CDR2 SYDVKM. The length of the CDR3 is 19 residues. V gave up 7 bases and J gave up 2 bases; unmatched junction bases: 12. The CDR3 reads CASNKTPGLAGGNTGELFF. The CDR3 region has the DNA TGTGCCAGCAATAAGACCCCTGGACTAGCGGGAGGCAACACCGGGGAGCTGTTTTTT. The variable domain in full, completed from reference TRBV28 and TRBJ2-2, reads DVKVTQSSRYLVKRTGEKVFLECVQDMDHENMFWYRQDPGLGLRLIYFSYDVKMKEKGDIPEGYSVSREKKERFSLILESASTNQTSMYLCASNKTPGLAGGNTGELFFGEGSRLTVL.

The chain couples TRBV6-6 to TRBJ1-3; a weak D match, TRBD1 (5 bases). Trimming removed 2 bases from V and 3 bases from J, with 8 bases in between. There are 14 residues in the CDR3. From germline, CDR1 is MNHNY and CDR2 SVGAGI (reference sequence). This chain's CDR3 is CASSYGTFGNTIYF. For the CDR3, the DNA is TGTGCCAGCAGTTACGGGACTTTTGGAAACACCATATATTTT.

J is TRBJ2-1 and V is TRBV6-5; 11 bases line up with TRBD2. Germline CDR1 is MNHEY and CDR2 is SVGAGI. The CDR3 runs 15 residues. V shed 6 bases and J 4 bases; nucleotides not matched to a gene: 5. The DNA of the CDR3 is TGTGCCAGCAGCCTCACTAGCGGGGGATACAATGAGCAGTTCTTC. Residues: CASSLTSGGYNEQFF.

This clone was seen just once. J is TRBJ2-3 and V is TRBV5-1, with TRBD1 identical over 7 bases. Germline V lookup: CDR1 SGHRS, CDR2 YFSETQ. This CDR3 is 15 amino acids long. V lost 4 bases and J lost 1; bases outside the gene matches: 6. CDR3 nucleotides: TGCGCCAGCAGCCGAGGGACAGCTCGCACAGATACGCAGTATTTT. As protein: CASSRGTARTDTQYF.

In DNA form, the CDR3 reads TGTGCCAGCAGCCAAGACAACTTGCAAGAGACCCAGTACTTC. Translated: CASSQDNLQETQYF. The chain combines TRBV14 with TRBJ2-5; D is uncertain. Germline V gene data show CDR1 as SGHDN and CDR2 as FVKESK. V was cut by 0 bases and J by 2 bases, with 7 bases left in between. The CDR3 length is 14 residues.